What follows describes a single TCR beta chain. This entry is derived from a study of Ad26.COV2.S vaccination and SARS-CoV-2 variants. Treatment here: about 20 received Ad26.COV2.S at low or high dose, single or two shots; roughly 5 received placebo; per-sample allocation not given. Sampling was performed 63 days after the first vaccine or placebo injection. Germline CDR1 and CDR2: LGHDT and YNNKEL (reference sequence). CDR3 length equals 13 residues. Deletions cut 1 base from V and 6 bases from J, with 7 bases between. Data came from immunoSEQ multiplex PCR; TCRdb stores just in-frame clones and leaves some out. Of 200,000 to 300,000 clones detected, 85% to 90% appear once; the ten largest clones hold approximately 12%.

The chain joins TRBV3-1 (or the pseudogene TRBV3-2) to TRBJ2-1, with D uncertain. This receptor was taken from a person aged 18-60 years who received the Ad26.COV2.S COVID-19 vaccine or a placebo. The source material was peripheral blood, sampled in a trial of Ad26.COV2.S vaccine versus placebo. The CDR3 reads CASSQVNSNEQFF. In DNA, the CDR3 is TGTGCCAGCAGCCAAGTAAACAGCAATGAGCAGTTCTTC.